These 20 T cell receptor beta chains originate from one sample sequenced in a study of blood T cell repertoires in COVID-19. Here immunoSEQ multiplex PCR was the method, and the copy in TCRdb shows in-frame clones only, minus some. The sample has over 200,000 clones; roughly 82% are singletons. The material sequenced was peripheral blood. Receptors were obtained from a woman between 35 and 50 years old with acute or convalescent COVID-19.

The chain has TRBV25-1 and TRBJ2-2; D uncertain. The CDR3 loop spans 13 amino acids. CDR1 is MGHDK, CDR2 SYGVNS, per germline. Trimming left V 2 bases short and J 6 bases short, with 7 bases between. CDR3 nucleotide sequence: TGTGCCAGCAGTGAAACGCGAGCCGGGGAGCTGTTTTTT. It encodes CASSETRAGELFF. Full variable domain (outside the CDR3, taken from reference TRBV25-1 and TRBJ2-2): EADIYQTPRYLVIGTGKKITLECSQTMGHDKMYWYQQDPGMELHLIHYSYGVNSTEKGDLSSESTVSRIRTEHFPLTLESARPSHTSQYLCASSETRAGELFFGEGSRLTVL.

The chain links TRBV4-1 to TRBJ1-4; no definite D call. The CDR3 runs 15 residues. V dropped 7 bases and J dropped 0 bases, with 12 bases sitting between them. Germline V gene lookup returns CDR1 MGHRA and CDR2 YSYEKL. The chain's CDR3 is CASMQESATNEKLFF. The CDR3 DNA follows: TGCGCCAGCATGCAAGAGTCGGCAACTAATGAAAAACTGTTTTTT.

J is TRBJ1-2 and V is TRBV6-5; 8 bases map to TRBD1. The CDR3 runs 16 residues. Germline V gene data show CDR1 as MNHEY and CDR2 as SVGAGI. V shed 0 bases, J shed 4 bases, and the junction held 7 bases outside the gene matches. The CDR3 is CASSYSARTGIYGYTF. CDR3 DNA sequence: TGTGCCAGCAGTTACTCCGCAAGGACAGGGATCTATGGCTACACCTTC.

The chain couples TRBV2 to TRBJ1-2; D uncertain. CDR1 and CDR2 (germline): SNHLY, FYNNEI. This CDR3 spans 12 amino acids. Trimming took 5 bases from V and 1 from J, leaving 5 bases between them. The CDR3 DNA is TGTGCCAGCAGTTCAAATAACTATGGCTACACCTTC. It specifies CASSSNNYGYTF.

The CDR3: CASSPSSSGGWTGPYYGYTF. CDR3 nucleotides: TGTGCCAGCAGCCCTAGTAGTAGCGGAGGTTGGACAGGACCCTACTATGGCTACACCTTC. The rearrangement links TRBV9 to TRBJ1-2; TRBD1 matches at 7 bases. Germline values: CDR1 SGDLS, CDR2 YYNGEE. V lost 4 bases, J lost 3 bases, and 24 bases stayed unmatched. This CDR3 region has 20 residues. The full variable domain, completed using reference TRBV9 and TRBJ1-2, is DSGVTQTPKHLITATGQRVTLRCSPRSGDLSVYWYQQSLDQGLQFLIQYYNGEERAKGNILERFSAQQFPDLHSELNLSSLELGDSALYFCASSPSSSGGWTGPYYGYTFGSGTRLTVV.

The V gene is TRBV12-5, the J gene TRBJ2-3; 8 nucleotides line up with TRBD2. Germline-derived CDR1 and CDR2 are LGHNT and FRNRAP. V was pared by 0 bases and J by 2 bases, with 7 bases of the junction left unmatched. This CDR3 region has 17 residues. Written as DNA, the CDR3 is TGTGCTAGTGGTTTGGTACGTGGTAGCGGGGTCACAGATACGCAGTATTTT. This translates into CASGLVRGSGVTDTQYF.

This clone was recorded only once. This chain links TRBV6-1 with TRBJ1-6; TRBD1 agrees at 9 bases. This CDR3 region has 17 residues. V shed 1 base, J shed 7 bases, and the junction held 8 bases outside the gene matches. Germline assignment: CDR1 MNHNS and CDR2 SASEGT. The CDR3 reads CASSEEVGGTGNSPLHF. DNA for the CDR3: TGTGCCAGCAGTGAAGAAGTGGGCGGGACAGGGAATTCACCCCTCCACTTT.

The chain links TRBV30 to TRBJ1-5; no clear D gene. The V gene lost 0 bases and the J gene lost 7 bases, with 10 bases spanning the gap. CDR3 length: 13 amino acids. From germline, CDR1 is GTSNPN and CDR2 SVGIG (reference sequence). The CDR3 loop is CAWSVVRGQPQHF. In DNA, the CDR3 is TGTGCCTGGAGTGTTGTTCGAGGGCAGCCCCAGCATTTT.

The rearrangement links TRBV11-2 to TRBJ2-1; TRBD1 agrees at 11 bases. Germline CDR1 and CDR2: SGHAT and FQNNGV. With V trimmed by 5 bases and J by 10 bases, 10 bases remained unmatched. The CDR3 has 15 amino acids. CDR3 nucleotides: TGTGCCAGCAGCCAAGGACAGGGGGCGACCCGGGAGCAGTTCTTC. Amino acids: CASSQGQGATREQFF.

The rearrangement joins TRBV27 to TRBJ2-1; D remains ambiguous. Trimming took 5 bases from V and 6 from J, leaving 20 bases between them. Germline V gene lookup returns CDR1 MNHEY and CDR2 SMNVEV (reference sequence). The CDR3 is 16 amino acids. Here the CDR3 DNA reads TGTGCCAGCAGTCGACCCTCCTATACCTCAGGCAATGAGCAGTTCTTC. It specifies CASSRPSYTSGNEQFF.

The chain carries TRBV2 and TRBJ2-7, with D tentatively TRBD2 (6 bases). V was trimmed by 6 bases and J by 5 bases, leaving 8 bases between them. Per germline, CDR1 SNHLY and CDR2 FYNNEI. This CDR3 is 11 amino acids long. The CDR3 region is CASRGGDEQYF. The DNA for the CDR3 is TGTGCCAGCAGGGGGGGTGACGAGCAGTACTTC.

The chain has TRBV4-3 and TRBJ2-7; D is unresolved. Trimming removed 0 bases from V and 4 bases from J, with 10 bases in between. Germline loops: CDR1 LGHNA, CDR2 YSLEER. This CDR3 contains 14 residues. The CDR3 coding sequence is TGCGCCAGCAGCCAAGATTTTCAGGTTTACGAGCAGTACTTC. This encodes CASSQDFQVYEQYF.

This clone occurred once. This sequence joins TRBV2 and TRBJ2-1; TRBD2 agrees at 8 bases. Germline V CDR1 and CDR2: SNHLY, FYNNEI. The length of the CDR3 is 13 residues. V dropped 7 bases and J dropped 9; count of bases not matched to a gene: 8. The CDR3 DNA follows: TGTGCCAGCATGCCGACGGGGGGGATTGAGCAGTTCTTC. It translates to CASMPTGGIEQFF.

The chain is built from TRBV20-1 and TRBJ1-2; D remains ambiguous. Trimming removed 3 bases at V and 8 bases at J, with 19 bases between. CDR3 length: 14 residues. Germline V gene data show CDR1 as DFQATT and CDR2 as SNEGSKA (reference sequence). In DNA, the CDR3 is TGCAGTGCTAGTCCCCCCGGTGCGCCTGTGGGCTACACCTTC. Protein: CSASPPGAPVGYTF.

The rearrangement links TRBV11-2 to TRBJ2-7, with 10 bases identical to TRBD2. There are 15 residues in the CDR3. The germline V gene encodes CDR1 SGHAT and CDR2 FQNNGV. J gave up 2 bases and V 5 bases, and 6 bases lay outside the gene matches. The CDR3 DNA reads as TGTGCCAGCAGCCTAGGACTAGCGGCTACCTACGAGCAGTACTTC. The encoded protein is CASSLGLAATYEQYF.

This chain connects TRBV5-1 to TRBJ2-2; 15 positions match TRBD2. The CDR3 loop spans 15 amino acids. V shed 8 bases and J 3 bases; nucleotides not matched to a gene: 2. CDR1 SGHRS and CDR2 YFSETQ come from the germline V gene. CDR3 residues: CASRTSGRDTGELFF. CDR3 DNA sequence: TGCGCCAGTAGGACTAGCGGGAGGGACACCGGGGAGCTGTTTTTT.

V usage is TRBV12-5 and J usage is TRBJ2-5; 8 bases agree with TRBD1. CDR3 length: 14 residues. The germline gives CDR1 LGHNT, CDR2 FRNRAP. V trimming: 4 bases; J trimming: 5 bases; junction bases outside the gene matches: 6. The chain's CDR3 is CASGSDRGEETQYF. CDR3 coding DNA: TGTGCTAGTGGTTCAGACAGGGGAGAGGAGACCCAGTACTTC.

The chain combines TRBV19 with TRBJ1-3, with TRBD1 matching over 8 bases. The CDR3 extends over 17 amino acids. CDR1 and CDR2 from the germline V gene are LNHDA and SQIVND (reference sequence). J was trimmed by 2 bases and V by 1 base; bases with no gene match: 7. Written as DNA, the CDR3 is TGTGCCAGTAGTATAGGCCCTGGCAGGGGGCCTGGAAACACCATATATTTT. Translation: CASSIGPGRGPGNTIYF.

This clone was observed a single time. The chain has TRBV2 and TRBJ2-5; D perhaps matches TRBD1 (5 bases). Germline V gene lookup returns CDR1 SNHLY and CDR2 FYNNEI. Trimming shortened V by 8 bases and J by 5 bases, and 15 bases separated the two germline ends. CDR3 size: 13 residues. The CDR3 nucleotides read TGTGCCAGCCTGGGGCCAGCGTGGGAGACCCAGTACTTC. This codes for CASLGPAWETQYF.

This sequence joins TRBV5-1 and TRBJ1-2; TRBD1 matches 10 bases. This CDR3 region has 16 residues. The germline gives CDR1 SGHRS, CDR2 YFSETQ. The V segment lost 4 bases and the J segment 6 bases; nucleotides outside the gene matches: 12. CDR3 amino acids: CASSRPGQGYKDGYTF. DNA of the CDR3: TGCGCCAGCAGCCGCCCGGGACAGGGGTACAAGGATGGCTACACCTTC.